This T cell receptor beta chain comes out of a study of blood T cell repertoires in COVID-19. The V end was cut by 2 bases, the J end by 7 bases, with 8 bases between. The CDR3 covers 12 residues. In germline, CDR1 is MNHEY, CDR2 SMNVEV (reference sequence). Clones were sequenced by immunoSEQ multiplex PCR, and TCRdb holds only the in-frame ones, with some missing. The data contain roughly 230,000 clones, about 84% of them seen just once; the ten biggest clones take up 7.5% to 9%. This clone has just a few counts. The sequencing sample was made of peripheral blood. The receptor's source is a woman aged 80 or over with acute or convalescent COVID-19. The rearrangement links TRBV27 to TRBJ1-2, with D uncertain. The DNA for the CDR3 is TGTGCCAGCAGTTTAGGCGGGTCTGGCTACACCTTC. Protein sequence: CASSLGGSGYTF.